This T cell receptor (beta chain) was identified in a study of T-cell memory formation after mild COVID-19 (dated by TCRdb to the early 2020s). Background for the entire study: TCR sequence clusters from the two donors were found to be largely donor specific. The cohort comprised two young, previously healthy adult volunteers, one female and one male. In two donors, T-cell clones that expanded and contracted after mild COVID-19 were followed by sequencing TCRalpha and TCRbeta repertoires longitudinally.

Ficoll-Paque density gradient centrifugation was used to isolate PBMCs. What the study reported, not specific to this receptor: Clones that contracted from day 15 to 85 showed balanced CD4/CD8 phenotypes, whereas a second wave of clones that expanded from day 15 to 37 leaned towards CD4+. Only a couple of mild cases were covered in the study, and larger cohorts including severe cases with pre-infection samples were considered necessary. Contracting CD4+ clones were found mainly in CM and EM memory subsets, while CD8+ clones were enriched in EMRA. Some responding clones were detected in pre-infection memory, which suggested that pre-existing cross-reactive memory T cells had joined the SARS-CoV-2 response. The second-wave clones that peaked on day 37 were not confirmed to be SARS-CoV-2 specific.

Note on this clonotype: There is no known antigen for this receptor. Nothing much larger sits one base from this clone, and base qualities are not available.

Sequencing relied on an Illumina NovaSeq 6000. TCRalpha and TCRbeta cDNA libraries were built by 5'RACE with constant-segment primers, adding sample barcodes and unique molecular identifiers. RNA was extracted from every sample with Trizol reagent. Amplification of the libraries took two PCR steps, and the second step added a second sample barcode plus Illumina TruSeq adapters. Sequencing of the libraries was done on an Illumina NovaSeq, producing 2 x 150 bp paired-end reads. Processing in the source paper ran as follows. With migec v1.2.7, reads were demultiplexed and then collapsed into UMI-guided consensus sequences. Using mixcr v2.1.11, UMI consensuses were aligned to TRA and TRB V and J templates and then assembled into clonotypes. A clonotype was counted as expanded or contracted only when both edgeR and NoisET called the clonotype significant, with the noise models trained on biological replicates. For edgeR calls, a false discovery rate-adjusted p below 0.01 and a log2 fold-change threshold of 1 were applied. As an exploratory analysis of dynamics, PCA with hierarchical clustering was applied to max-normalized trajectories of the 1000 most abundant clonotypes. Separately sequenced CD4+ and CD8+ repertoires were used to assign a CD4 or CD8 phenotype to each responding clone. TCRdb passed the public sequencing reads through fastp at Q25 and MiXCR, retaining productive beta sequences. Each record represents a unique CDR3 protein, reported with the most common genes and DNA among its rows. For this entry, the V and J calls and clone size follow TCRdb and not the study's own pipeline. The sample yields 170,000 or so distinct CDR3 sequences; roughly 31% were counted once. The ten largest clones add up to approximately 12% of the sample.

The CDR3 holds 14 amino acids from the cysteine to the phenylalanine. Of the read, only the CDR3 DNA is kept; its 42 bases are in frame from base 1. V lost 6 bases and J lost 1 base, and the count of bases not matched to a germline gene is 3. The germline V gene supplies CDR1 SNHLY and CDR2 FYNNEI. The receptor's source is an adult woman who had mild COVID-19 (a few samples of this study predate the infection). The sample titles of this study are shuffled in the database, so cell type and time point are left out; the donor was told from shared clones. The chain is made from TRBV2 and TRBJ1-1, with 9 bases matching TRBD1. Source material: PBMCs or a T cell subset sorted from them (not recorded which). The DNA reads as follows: TGTGCCAGCAGAGGGACAGGGAAGAACACTGAAGCTTTCTTT. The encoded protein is CASRGTGKNTEAFF.